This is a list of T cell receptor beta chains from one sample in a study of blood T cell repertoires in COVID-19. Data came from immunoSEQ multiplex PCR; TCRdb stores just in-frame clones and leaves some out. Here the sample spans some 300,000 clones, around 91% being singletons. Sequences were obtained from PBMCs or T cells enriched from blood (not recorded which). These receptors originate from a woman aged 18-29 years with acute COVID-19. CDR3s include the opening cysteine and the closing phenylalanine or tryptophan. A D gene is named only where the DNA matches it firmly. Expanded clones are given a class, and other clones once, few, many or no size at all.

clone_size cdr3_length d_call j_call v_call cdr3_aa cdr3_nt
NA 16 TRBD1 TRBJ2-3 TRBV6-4 CASSDGQGSRTDTQYF TGTGCCAGCAGTGACGGACAGGGAAGTCGAACAGATACGCAGTATTTT
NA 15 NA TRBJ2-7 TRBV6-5 CASSYSGQGLNEQYF TGTGCCAGCAGTTACTCCGGGCAGGGGCTGAACGAGCAGTACTTC
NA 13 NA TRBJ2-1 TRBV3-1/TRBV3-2 CASSQVELNEQFF TGTGCCAGCAGCCAAGTTGAGTTGAATGAGCAGTTCTTC
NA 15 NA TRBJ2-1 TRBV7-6 CASSSLLATGNEQFF TGTGCCAGCAGCTCACTTCTAGCTACGGGTAATGAGCAGTTCTTC
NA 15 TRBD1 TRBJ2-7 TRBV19 CASRGQGRPAYEQYF TGTGCCAGTAGGGGACAGGGGCGCCCTGCCTACGAGCAGTACTTC
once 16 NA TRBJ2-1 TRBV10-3 CAISDSGHDYPNEQFF TGTGCCATCAGTGACTCGGGACATGACTACCCCAATGAGCAGTTCTTC
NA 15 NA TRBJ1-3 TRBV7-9 CASSATRSGGNTIYF TGTGCCAGCAGCGCGACCCGATCAGGCGGAAACACCATATATTTT
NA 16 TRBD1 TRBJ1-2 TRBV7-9 CASSDPGQGIGSDYTF TGTGCCAGCAGCGATCCGGGACAGGGAATCGGCTCGGACTACACCTTC
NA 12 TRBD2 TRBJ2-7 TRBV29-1 CSVGGGSYEQYF TGCAGCGTTGGGGGCGGGAGCTACGAGCAGTACTTC
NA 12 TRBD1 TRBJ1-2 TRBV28 CASSAGGHGYTF TGTGCCAGCAGTGCAGGGGGCCATGGCTACACCTTC
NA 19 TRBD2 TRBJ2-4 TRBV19 CASSIASGLAGGAKNIQYF TGTGCCAGTAGTATAGCCTCGGGCCTAGCGGGAGGGGCCAAAAACATTCAGTACTTC
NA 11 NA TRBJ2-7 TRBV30 CAWSSYYEQYF TGTGCCTGGAGTTCCTACTACGAGCAGTACTTC
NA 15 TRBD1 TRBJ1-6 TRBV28 CASIHGTGHNSPLHF TGTGCCAGCATTCACGGGACAGGGCATAATTCACCCCTCCACTTT
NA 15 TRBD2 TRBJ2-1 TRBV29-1 CSLRLAGRSGDEQFF TGCAGCCTTAGACTAGCGGGAAGATCCGGCGATGAGCAGTTCTTC
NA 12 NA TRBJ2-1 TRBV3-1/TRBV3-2 CASSHQGTGQFF TGTGCCAGCAGCCATCAGGGGACCGGGCAGTTCTTC
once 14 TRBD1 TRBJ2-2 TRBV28 CATWGQLNTGELFF TGTGCCACCTGGGGACAGCTGAACACCGGGGAGCTGTTTTTT
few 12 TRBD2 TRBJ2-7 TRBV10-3 CAVSGRADEQYF TGTGCCGTTAGCGGGAGGGCCGACGAGCAGTACTTC
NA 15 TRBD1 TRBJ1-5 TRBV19 CASSRQGEENQPQHF TGTGCCAGTAGCCGACAGGGGGAGGAGAATCAGCCCCAGCATTTT
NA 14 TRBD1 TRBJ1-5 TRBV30 CAWSVRRGSQPQHF TGTGCCTGGAGTGTACGCAGGGGGAGTCAGCCCCAGCATTTT
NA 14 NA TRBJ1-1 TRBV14 CASSRPGVNTEAFF TGTGCCAGCAGCAGACCAGGGGTGAACACTGAAGCTTTCTTT
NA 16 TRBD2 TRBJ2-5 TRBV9 CASSVEDSGGQETQYF TGTGCCAGCAGCGTAGAGGATAGCGGGGGCCAAGAGACCCAGTACTTC
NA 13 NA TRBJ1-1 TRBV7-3 CASSLSSVTEAFF TGTGCCAGCAGCCTAAGTTCTGTCACTGAAGCTTTCTTT
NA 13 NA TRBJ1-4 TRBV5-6 CASSRSHNEKLFF TGTGCCAGCAGCAGGAGCCACAATGAAAAACTGTTTTTT
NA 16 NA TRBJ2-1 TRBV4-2 CASSQDPGFPYNEQFF TGTGCCAGCAGCCAAGACCCGGGATTCCCCTACAATGAGCAGTTCTTC
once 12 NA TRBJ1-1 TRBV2 CASTAGNTEAFF TGTGCCAGCACGGCGGGGAACACTGAAGCTTTCTTT
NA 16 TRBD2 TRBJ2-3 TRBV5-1 CASSSGLAARTDTQYF TGCGCCAGCAGCTCCGGACTAGCGGCCCGCACAGATACGCAGTATTTT
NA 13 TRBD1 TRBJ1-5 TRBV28 CASRTGEDQPQHF TGTGCCAGCAGGACAGGGGAGGATCAGCCCCAGCATTTT
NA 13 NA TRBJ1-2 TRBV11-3 CASSRSLREGYTF TGTGCCAGCAGCCGGTCTCTTAGAGAGGGCTACACCTTC
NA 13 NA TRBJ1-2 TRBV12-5 CASAPGSSYGYTF TGTGCTAGTGCTCCTGGCAGTTCATATGGCTACACCTTC
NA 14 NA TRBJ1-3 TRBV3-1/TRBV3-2 CASSQRDIWNTIYF TGTGCCAGCAGCCAGAGGGATATTTGGAACACCATATATTTT
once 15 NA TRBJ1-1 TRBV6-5 CASSPSKGRETEAFF TGTGCCAGCAGTCCGTCGAAGGGGAGGGAAACTGAAGCTTTCTTT
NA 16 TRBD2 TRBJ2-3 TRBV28 CASKVGQREAADTQYF TGTGCCAGCAAAGTAGGGCAGCGGGAGGCAGCAGATACGCAGTATTTT
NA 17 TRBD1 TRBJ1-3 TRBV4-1 CASSQDPPTGAGNTIYF TGCGCCAGCAGCCAAGATCCCCCGACAGGGGCTGGAAACACCATATATTTT
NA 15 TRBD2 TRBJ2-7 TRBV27 CASSSFGAGAYEQYF TGTGCCAGCAGTTCCTTCGGAGCGGGGGCCTACGAGCAGTACTTC
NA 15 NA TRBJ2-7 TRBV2 CASSKDILKTYEQYF TGTGCCAGCAGTAAGGACATCTTAAAAACCTACGAGCAGTACTTC
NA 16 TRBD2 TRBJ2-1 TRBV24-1 CATSETSGSSYNEQFF TGTGCCACCAGTGAGACTAGCGGGAGCTCCTACAATGAGCAGTTCTTC
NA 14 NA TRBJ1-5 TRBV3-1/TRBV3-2 CASSPDYSNQPQHF TGTGCCAGCAGCCCAGATTATAGCAATCAGCCCCAGCATTTT
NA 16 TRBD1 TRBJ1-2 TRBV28 CASSPGTGAPLYGYTF TGTGCCAGCAGCCCCGGGACAGGGGCCCCCCTATACGGCTACACCTTC
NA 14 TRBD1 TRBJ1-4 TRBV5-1 CASSLQGANEKLFF TGCGCCAGCAGCTTACAGGGGGCGAACGAAAAACTGTTTTTT
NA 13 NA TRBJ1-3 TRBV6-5 CASTGGSGNTIYF TGTGCCAGCACGGGGGGCTCTGGAAACACCATATATTTT
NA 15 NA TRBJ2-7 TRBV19 CASRRQQIPSYEQYF TGTGCCAGTAGGAGACAGCAGATCCCCTCCTACGAGCAGTACTTC
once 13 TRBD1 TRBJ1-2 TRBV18 CASSPGQDYGYTF TGTGCCAGCTCCCCCGGACAGGACTATGGCTACACCTTC
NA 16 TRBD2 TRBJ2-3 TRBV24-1 CATSDLTSGGRTTQYF TGTGCCACCAGTGATTTAACTAGCGGGGGGAGGACTACGCAGTATTTT
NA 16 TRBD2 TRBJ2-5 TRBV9 CASSVGPAREGETQYF TGTGCCAGCAGCGTAGGCCCGGCGCGGGAGGGAGAGACCCAGTACTTC
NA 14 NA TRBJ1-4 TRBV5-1 CASSLSGFNEKLFF TGCGCCAGCAGCTTGTCAGGGTTTAATGAAAAACTGTTTTTT
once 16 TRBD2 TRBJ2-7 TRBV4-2 CASSQLAGGPGLEQYF TGTGCCAGCAGCCAACTAGCGGGAGGGCCGGGGCTCGAGCAGTACTTC
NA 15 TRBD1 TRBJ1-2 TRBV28 CASSYLGQGDYGYTF TGTGCCAGCAGTTACCTGGGACAGGGCGACTATGGCTACACCTTC
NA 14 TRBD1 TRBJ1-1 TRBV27 CASRPQGDGTEAFF TGTGCCAGCAGACCACAGGGGGATGGGACTGAAGCTTTCTTT
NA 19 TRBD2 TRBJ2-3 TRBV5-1 CASSLVLAVGGASTSTQYF TGCGCCAGCAGCTTGGTTCTAGCGGTAGGAGGGGCCAGCACGAGTACGCAGTATTTT
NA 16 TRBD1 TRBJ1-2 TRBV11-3 CASSWGTGDTNYGYTF TGTGCCAGCAGCTGGGGGACAGGGGACACTAACTATGGCTACACCTTC
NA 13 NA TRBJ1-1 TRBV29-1 CSVEMDTNTEAFF TGCAGCGTTGAAATGGACACCAACACTGAAGCTTTCTTT
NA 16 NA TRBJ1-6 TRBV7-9 CASSLENGGENSPLHF TGTGCCAGCAGCTTGGAGAATGGGGGGGAGAATTCACCCCTCCACTTT
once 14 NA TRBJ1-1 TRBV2 CASRGQRKGAEAFF TGTGCCAGCAGGGGGCAAAGAAAGGGGGCTGAAGCTTTCTTT
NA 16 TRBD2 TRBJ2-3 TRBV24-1 CATQEGSGRNTDTQYF TGTGCCACCCAGGAAGGAAGCGGGAGGAACACAGATACGCAGTATTTT
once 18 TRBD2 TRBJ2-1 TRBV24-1 CATSDSRLGLADYNEQFF TGTGCCACCAGTGATTCGCGCCTGGGACTAGCGGATTACAATGAGCAGTTCTTC
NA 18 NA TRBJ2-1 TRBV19 CASSIFYVRRSSYNEQFF TGTGCCAGTAGTATATTTTATGTGAGGCGGAGCTCCTACAATGAGCAGTTCTTC
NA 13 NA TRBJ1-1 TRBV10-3 CAISESRDNEAFF TGTGCCATCAGTGAGTCTAGGGACAATGAAGCTTTCTTT
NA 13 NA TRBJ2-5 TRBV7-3 CASSRTREETQYF TGTGCCAGCAGCCGGACTCGGGAAGAGACCCAGTACTTC
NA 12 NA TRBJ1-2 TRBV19 CASSVQGPGYTF TGTGCCAGTAGTGTACAGGGTCCTGGCTACACCTTC